The T cell receptor beta chain described here comes from a study of blood T cell repertoires in COVID-19. In the study overall: The United States, Italy and Spain supplied acute and convalescent COVID-19 samples. T cells, B-cell-depleted T cells, or PBMCs supplied cDNA or gDNA.

Per the study methods: Amplification of reference gene primers provided the estimated nucleated cell counts. TCRdb's copy holds only in-frame clones and misses some; the assay was immunoSEQ multiplex PCR. Clone size and V and J calls were adopted from that table, with D and trimming inferred from the DNA. The repertoire holds some 120,000 clones, with more than 75% as singletons. The trim removed 5 bases at V and 3 bases at J, leaving 9 bases unmatched. Germline values: CDR1 MNHEY, CDR2 SMNVEV (reference sequence). This CDR3 comprises 15 residues. The clonotype was recovered from a man aged 50 to 59 with acute or convalescent COVID-19. Sequencing was performed on peripheral blood. This chain links TRBV27 with TRBJ2-7; 8 bases align to TRBD2. In DNA form, the CDR3 reads TGTGCCAGCAGTCCTAGCGGGCCGTCATACTACGAGCAGTACTTC. Translating gives CASSPSGPSYYEQYF.